The clone carrying this T cell receptor (beta chain) turned up a few times. No antigen is known for it. Individual cDNA molecules carried attached unique molecular identifiers. TCRdb called the 5' RACE reads again in MiXCR, with one record for every CDR3 protein. The table lists 65,000 to 80,000 distinct CDR3 sequences, approximately 13% of them singletons, with roughly 5.5% in the top ten. The CDR3 length is 19 residues. V dropped 5 bases and J dropped 4; count of bases not matched to a gene: 16. Germline V CDR1 and CDR2: SGHAT, FQNNGV. The data derive from a study of early T cells in non-severe SARS-CoV-2 infection. On the study more broadly: Sequenced bulk RNA came from whole blood that was unsorted, and chains were unpaired.

Study findings and constraints: Private and CD4 specificities were missed by VDJdb matching, which favored anti-spike CD8 responses.

The sequence was collected from an adult who was a healthcare worker with PCR-confirmed SARS-CoV-2 infection or an uninfected control (not recorded which). Input material: whole blood. The V gene is TRBV11-2, the J gene TRBJ2-3; 12 bases line up with TRBD2. The CDR3 region is CASSHRGALTSGGADTQYF. The CDR3 region has the DNA TGTGCCAGCAGCCACCGAGGAGCCCTGACTAGCGGGGGAGCAGATACGCAGTATTTT.